This TCR beta chain was retrieved from a study of CXCR3-negative and CXCR3-positive naive CD8 T cells. Study-wide background: Some 140 million TRB reads were obtained in total, which works out to about 1.5 +/- 0.3 million per library. Findings and caveats of the study: Once cells were cryopreserved, CXCR3 expression went down partly, and most assays used fresh PBMCs. Diversity in memory CD8+ cells fell much lower than the comparably high levels seen in both naive subsets.

Through 5' RACE with UMI labels, the TRB cDNA libraries were prepared. TCRdb reprocessed the 5' RACE reads and stores each CDR3 protein as one record, lacking DNA. The sample totals some 40,000 distinct CDR3 sequences. Its frequency marks this clonotype as medium-sized. Its antigen is still unknown. The CDR3 runs 13 residues. The sequence was collected from a human donor in good health. Some clones in this sample may be carry-over from other donors' samples. The chain carries TRBV12-3 or TRBV12-4 and TRBJ1-1. Sequenced input: memory CD8+ T cells from blood. CDR3 in amino acids: CASSWGMNTEAFF.